The source of this T cell receptor beta chain is a study of T-cell memory formation after mild COVID-19. Overall study findings and caveats: Clones from the second wave (peaking day 37) had unconfirmed SARS-CoV-2 specificity. There were some responding clones in pre-infection memory, which suggested that cross-reactive memory had joined. Later expanders leaned CD4+, whereas day 15 to 85 contracting clones were balanced CD4/CD8.

Each CDR3 protein gets one entry after TCRdb re-called the 5' RACE reads with MiXCR. The table has 450,000 to 650,000 distinct CDR3 sequences, about 20% seen once. With respect to this clonotype: What it binds is unknown.

Germline CDR1 SQVTM, CDR2 ANQGSEA. The CDR3 contains 12 residues. V was pared by 6 bases and J by 0 bases, with 8 bases between. This receptor was identified in an adult woman who had mild COVID-19 (a few samples of this study predate the infection). Cell type and time point are not known. The rearrangement links TRBV29-1 to TRBJ1-1; no definite D call. Sequencing was carried out using PBMCs or a T cell subset sorted from them (not recorded which). CDR3: CSVFRVNTEAFF. Written as DNA, the CDR3 is TGCAGCGTCTTTCGAGTGAACACTGAAGCTTTCTTT.